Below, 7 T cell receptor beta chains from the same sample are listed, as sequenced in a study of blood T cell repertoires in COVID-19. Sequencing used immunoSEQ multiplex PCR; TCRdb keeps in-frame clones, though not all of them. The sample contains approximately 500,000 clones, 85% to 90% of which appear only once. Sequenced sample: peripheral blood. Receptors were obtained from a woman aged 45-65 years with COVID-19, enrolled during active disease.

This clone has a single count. The CDR3 DNA follows: TGTGCCAGCAGCCTACGGACTAGCCGGAATTACAATGAGCAGTTCTTC. Its translation: CASSLRTSRNYNEQFF. This chain links TRBV7-9 with TRBJ2-1; 8 nucleotides align to TRBD2. Germline V gives CDR1 SEHNR, CDR2 FQNEAQ (reference sequence). Trimming cost V 5 bases and J 4 bases; bases outside gene matches: 10. The CDR3 has 16 amino acids.

The CDR3 DNA reads TGTGCCAGCACCCCGGACCCGGACAGGGGCCACGAGCAGTACTTC. It is translated as CASTPDPDRGHEQYF. The rearrangement links TRBV7-6 to TRBJ2-7; 9 positions match TRBD1. The CDR3 spans 15 residues. Germline lookup yields CDR1 SGHVS and CDR2 FNYEAQ. The ends lost 7 bases at V and 5 bases at J; junction bases unmatched: 12.

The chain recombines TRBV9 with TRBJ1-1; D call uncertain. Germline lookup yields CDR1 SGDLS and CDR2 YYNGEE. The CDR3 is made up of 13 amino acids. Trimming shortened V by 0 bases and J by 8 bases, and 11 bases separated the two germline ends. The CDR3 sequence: CASSVDLGAEAFF. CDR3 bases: TGTGCCAGCAGCGTAGATTTGGGCGCGGAAGCTTTCTTT.

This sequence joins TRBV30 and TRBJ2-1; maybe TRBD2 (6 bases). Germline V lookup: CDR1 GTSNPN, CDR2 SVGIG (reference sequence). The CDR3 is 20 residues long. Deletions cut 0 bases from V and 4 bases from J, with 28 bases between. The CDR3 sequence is CAWSVRSRDLSLNGYNEQFF. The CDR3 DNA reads TGTGCCTGGAGTGTCCGCTCGCGGGACTTGAGCCTTAATGGGTACAATGAGCAGTTCTTC.

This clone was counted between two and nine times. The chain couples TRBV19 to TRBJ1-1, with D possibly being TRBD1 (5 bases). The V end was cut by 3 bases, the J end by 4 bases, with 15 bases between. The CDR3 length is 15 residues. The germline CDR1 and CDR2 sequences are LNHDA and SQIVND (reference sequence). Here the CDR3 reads CASSMSGGRATEAFF. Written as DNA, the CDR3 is TGTGCCAGTAGTATGTCGGGAGGCAGGGCCACTGAAGCTTTCTTT.

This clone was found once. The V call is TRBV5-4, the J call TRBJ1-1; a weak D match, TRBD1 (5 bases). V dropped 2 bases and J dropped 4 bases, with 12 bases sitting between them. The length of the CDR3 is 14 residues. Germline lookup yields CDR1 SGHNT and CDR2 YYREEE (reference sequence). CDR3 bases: TGTGCCAGCAGCTTAGGGCGGGGGGGCACTGAAGCTTTCTTT. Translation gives CASSLGRGGTEAFF.

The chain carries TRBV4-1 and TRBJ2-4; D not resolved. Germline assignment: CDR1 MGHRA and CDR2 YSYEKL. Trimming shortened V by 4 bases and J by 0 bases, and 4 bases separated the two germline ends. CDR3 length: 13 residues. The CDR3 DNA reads TGCGCCAGCAGCCCGGTAGCCAAAAACATTCAGTACTTC. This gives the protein CASSPVAKNIQYF.